This T cell receptor (beta chain) was retrieved from a study of blood T cell repertoires in COVID-19. Study overall: PBMCs, B-cell-depleted T cells, or T cells were the source of the cDNA or gDNA that made up the material.

V was clipped by 6 bases and J by 3 bases, with 13 bases between them. The CDR3 length is 13 residues. The germline CDR1 and CDR2 sequences are SGHRS and YFSETQ. In the authors' methods: For nucleated cells, counts were estimated from reference gene primer amplification. Data came from immunoSEQ multiplex PCR; TCRdb stores just in-frame clones and leaves some out. V, J and clone size derive from that table, while D and trimming were established from the DNA sequence. The table includes 95,000 to 100,000 clones, approximately 87% detected once. The sequenced sample was peripheral blood. This TCR was recovered from a woman younger than 45 with acute or convalescent COVID-19. This chain connects TRBV5-1 to TRBJ2-7; D not resolved. Written as DNA, the CDR3 is TGCGCCAGCACCATAGCCCCGTACTACGAGCAGTACTTC. This sequence encodes CASTIAPYYEQYF.